This TCR beta chain was captured by sequencing in a study of blood T cells in healthy people across ages. Study information: The template switching approach captured approximately one barcoded beta molecule for every two T cells. Study-level findings and limits: The donors' CMV status was not determined, possibly confounding changes in expanded clonotypes.

For every donor, a draw yielded ten milliliters of peripheral blood. For the second PCR, which ran for 7 to 11 cycles, a sample-barcoded 5' primer and a J-beta primer mix were used. TCRdb fed the 5' RACE reads into MiXCR, producing one record per CDR3 protein. The sample holds hundreds of thousands of distinct CDR3 sequences, approximately 25% seen once. As to this clonotype: Its antigen is still unknown.

The sample was also linked to a second study, of T cells of mothers and their children. From that paper: Related mother-child pairs showed slightly higher but non-significant overlap than unrelated pairs.

What was sequenced was blood. This clonotype was obtained from a boy aged 10-17 years in good health.

CDR3 loop: CASSQGPGATDTQYF. Written as DNA, the CDR3 is TGTGCCAGCAGTCAAGGCCCAGGGGCCACAGATACGCAGTATTTT. The chain links TRBV12-3 or TRBV12-4 to TRBJ2-3; tentatively, D is TRBD1 (6 bases). The CDR3 loop spans 15 amino acids. V lost 5 bases, J lost 2 bases, and 14 bases lay in between.